This passage covers 10 T cell receptor beta chains from one sample sequenced in a study of T cells after yellow fever vaccination. TCRdb recomputed calls from the 5' RACE reads with MiXCR, one row per CDR3 protein. Among roughly 74,000 distinct CDR3 sequences listed, approximately 7% were seen once. Sequencing was performed on CD8+ T cells sorted from PBMCs, taken around 5 days after the first yellow fever vaccination. The receptors come from a man between 18 and 35 years old who received the YFV17D yellow fever vaccine.

The V and J genes are TRBV10-2 and TRBJ2-7, with a weak D call TRBD1 (6 bases). This CDR3 contains 13 residues. The germline V gene has CDR1 WSHSY and CDR2 SAAADI. The ends were cut back, 6 bases at V and 4 bases at J, with 13 bases in the middle. The CDR3 sequence: CASRTTGEYEQYF. In DNA, the CDR3 is TGCGCCAGCAGGACGACAGGAGAATACGAGCAGTACTTC.

The chain has TRBV12-5 and TRBJ1-4; no definite D call. The CDR3 totals 14 residues. Deletions cut 11 bases from V and 0 bases from J, with 13 bases between. Germline CDR1 and CDR2: LGHNT and FRNRAP. DNA of the CDR3: TGTGCTCGCAGGAAAGGTGCAACTAATGAAAAACTGTTTTTT. It translates to CARRKGATNEKLFF. The complete variable domain, with remaining parts taken from reference TRBV12-5 and TRBJ1-4, reads DARVTQTPRHKVTEMGQEVTMRCQPILGHNTVFWYRQTMMQGLELLAYFRNRAPLDDSGMPKDRFSAEMPDATLATLKIQPSEPRDSAVYFCARRKGATNEKLFFGSGTQLSVL.

The chain is built from TRBV12-3 or TRBV12-4 and TRBJ2-1; D is possibly TRBD1 (6 bases). The CDR3 is made up of 15 amino acids. Deletions cut 11 bases from V and 0 bases from J, with 17 bases between. The CDR3 nucleotides are TGTGCCGCAGGGGTAATCCCAAGCTCCTACAATGAGCAGTTCTTC. Its protein product is CAAGVIPSSYNEQFF.

V usage is TRBV18 and J usage is TRBJ1-5; 9 bases line up with TRBD1. V lost 5 bases to trimming and J lost 7 bases; unmatched junction nucleotides: 12. The CDR3 loop spans 16 amino acids. The V gene's germline CDR1 is KGHSH and CDR2 LQKENI. CDR3 DNA: TGTGCCAGCTCAAATAGAACAGGGGGCGGAGAACAGCCCCAGCATTTT. It specifies CASSNRTGGGEQPQHF.

In its sample, this clonotype was seen a few times. The chain recombines TRBV4-3 with TRBJ2-1; D might be TRBD1 (6 bases). Trimming removed 4 bases from V and 3 bases from J, with 19 bases in between. Per the germline V gene, CDR1 is LGHNA and CDR2 is YSLEER. The CDR3 is 17 residues long. CDR3 amino acids: CASSRKSLDRGYNEQFF. The DNA for the CDR3 is TGCGCCAGCAGCCGAAAAAGCTTGGACAGAGGCTACAATGAGCAGTTCTTC.

This clonotype was seen repeatedly, ten times or more. V gene TRBV12-3 or TRBV12-4 combines with J gene TRBJ2-7; no reliable D call. V lost 4 bases and J 3 bases, leaving 13 bases between the germline ends. The CDR3 length is 14 residues. CDR3 region: CASSYGSRSYEQYF. The DNA of the CDR3 is TGTGCCAGCAGTTACGGGTCGAGGAGCTACGAGCAGTACTTC.

The chain uses TRBV4-3 and TRBJ2-1, with D perhaps TRBD1 (5 bases). The germline V gene has CDR1 LGHNA and CDR2 YSLEER. The V gene lost 4 bases and the J gene lost 0 bases, with 13 bases spanning the gap. This CDR3 comprises 16 residues. Written as DNA, the CDR3 is TGCGCCAGCAGCCGTACAGGCCTAAGCTCCTACAATGAGCAGTTCTTC. Translated: CASSRTGLSSYNEQFF.

This clonotype occurred many times. This sequence joins TRBV4-2 and TRBJ1-6; D gene ambiguous. Trimming removed 0 bases from V and 10 bases from J, with 16 bases in between. This CDR3 contains 16 residues. CDR1 and CDR2 (germline): LGHNA, YNFKEQ. Here the CDR3 DNA reads TGTGCCAGCAGCCAAGAGGACGGGTCGACCCAGTCACCCCTCCACTTT. Translating it yields CASSQEDGSTQSPLHF.

The rearrangement uses TRBV5-5 and TRBJ1-2; 9 bases map to TRBD1. The V gene's germline CDR1 is SGHKS and CDR2 YYEKEE (reference sequence). J lost 6 bases, V lost 4 bases, and 7 bases had no gene match. The CDR3 has 14 residues. CDR3 DNA: TGTGCCAGCAGCCTGACAGGGGGAAGGGATGGCTACACCTTC. Its protein is CASSLTGGRDGYTF.

There are a few counts of this clonotype. The V and J genes are TRBV12-3 or TRBV12-4 and TRBJ2-7; 7 bases fit TRBD1. The CDR3 has 14 residues. The junction had 11 bases not matched to a gene; V was cut back by 5 bases and J by 7 bases. The CDR3 coding sequence is TGTGCCAGCAGTCCAACACCCACAGGGGTTGAGCAGTACTTC. Protein sequence: CASSPTPTGVEQYF.